This T cell receptor (beta chain) derives from a study of radiotherapy plus CTLA-4 blockade in lung cancer. Study results and caveats: Early blood T cell clone changes and increased post-radiation serum interferon-beta were reportedly the strongest response predictors. Subsequent to radiotherapy plus ipilimumab, tumor-derived TCR clones underwent expansion in blood.

Ipilimumab-mediated CTLA-4 blockade plus focal radiation was given to patients having chemo-refractory metastatic non-small-cell lung cancer. The V gene's germline CDR1 is LNHDA and CDR2 SQIVND (reference sequence). The CDR3 is made up of 13 amino acids. V shed 4 bases and J shed 6 bases, with 10 bases lying between them. As regards this clone: Its antigen remains unknown.

Profiling relied on immunoSEQ multiplex PCR, and the TCRdb table lists in-frame clones only, not all of them. The data hold approximately 73,000 clones, with around 86% observed a single time. This chain uses TRBV19 with TRBJ2-4; D not resolved. The TCR sequence derives from a human donor with non-small cell lung cancer that progressed on radiotherapy plus ipilimumab. Here the sequenced sample was peripheral blood, taken from a patient treated with radiotherapy plus ipilimumab. The CDR3 region is CASSSAVGNIQYF. The CDR3 coding sequence is TGTGCCAGTAGTAGCGCGGTCGGAAACATTCAGTACTTC.